This entry is about one T cell receptor (beta chain). Its cognate antigen is unknown. This sample is part of a study of Ad26.COV2.S vaccination and SARS-CoV-2 variants. Overall study context: Participant was drawn from the COV1001 Ad26.COV2.S trial arm. General observations from the study: Placebo recipients had lower spike-specific TCR breadth than vaccine recipients. Post-vaccination spike-specific CD8+ and CD4+ T cell responses reportedly had substantial breadth.

Germline-derived CDR1 and CDR2 are SGHTA and FQGNSA. V lost 6 bases to trimming and J lost 8 bases, with 13 bases between them. This CDR3 spans 12 amino acids. Using immunoSEQ multiplex PCR, the repertoire was profiled, and TCRdb retains in-frame clones only, with some absent. In the table there are about 450,000 clones, 75% to 90% of which are singletons. Treatment reported: some 20 received Ad26.COV2.S at low or high dose, single or two shots; several received placebo; per-sample allocation not given. Day 63 following the first vaccine or placebo injection was when the samples were taken. The material was peripheral blood, obtained in a trial of Ad26.COV2.S vaccine versus placebo. The sequence was collected from a person aged 18 to 65 who received the Ad26.COV2.S COVID-19 vaccine or a placebo. The chain uses TRBV7-2 and TRBJ1-2; D may be TRBD1 (6 bases). The CDR3 reads CASSSTGSGYTF. CDR3 DNA: TGTGCCAGCAGTTCTACAGGGTCGGGCTACACCTTC.